Here is one TCR beta chain with its context. This entry belongs to a study of cytomegalovirus exposure and HLA in healthy donors. Turning to the study itself: The 110 or so validation repertoires were produced on the same platform as the roughly 690 repertoires of the first cohort. This was reported in a later analysis.

Method: immunoSEQ multiplex PCR; TCRdb's copy keeps in-frame clones and lacks some. In the table there are 150,000 to 200,000 clones, 86% of which are singletons. CDR3 length: 18 amino acids. Germline V gene sequence: CDR1 MGHRA, CDR2 YSYEKL. J gave up 0 bases and V 3 bases, and 9 bases lay outside the gene matches. From the 120-subject validation cohort, which was separate from the approximately 720-subject first cohort, the donors were drawn. This chain links TRBV4-1 with TRBJ2-1; 9 bases are shared with TRBD2. The sample was PBMCs. The clonotype comes from a man aged 25-45 years in good health and CMV-seropositive. The CDR3 loop is CASSHQVPAGGSYNEQFF. The CDR3 DNA reads as TGCGCCAGCAGCCACCAAGTCCCAGCGGGAGGCTCCTACAATGAGCAGTTCTTC.